The 28 T cell receptor beta chains in this list originate from one sample, sequenced in a study of cytomegalovirus exposure and HLA in healthy donors. Researchers ran the PCR with 60 Vbeta and 13 Jbeta primers. Measured with immunoSEQ multiplex PCR; TCRdb has only the in-frame clones, and not every one. Here the sample table reports roughly 190,000 clones. Specimen: PBMCs. The receptors shown here come from a man under 40 in good health and CMV-seronegative.

The chain joins TRBV5-1 to TRBJ2-2, with 8 bases aligning to TRBD1. The CDR3 spans 13 residues. The trim removed 4 bases at V and 6 bases at J, leaving 2 bases unmatched. CDR1 and CDR2 from the germline V gene are SGHRS and YFSETQ. The CDR3 here is CASSVDRAGELFF. CDR3 DNA: TGCGCCAGCAGCGTGGACAGGGCCGGGGAGCTGTTTTTT.

CDR3 region: CASSLYGTGDYEQYF. The CDR3 DNA reads as TGTGCCAGCAGTTTATACGGGACAGGGGACTACGAGCAGTACTTC. The chain employs TRBV27 and TRBJ2-7; 10 bases line up with TRBD1. The V gene's germline CDR1 is MNHEY and CDR2 SMNVEV (reference sequence). The CDR3 runs to 15 residues. The V gene end was trimmed by 1 base and the J gene end by 3 bases; junction bases not matched to a gene: 3.

The chain has TRBV2 and TRBJ2-2; 8 bases match TRBD1. V trimming: 4 bases; J trimming: 5 bases; junction bases outside the gene matches: 9. CDR3 size: 16 residues. Germline V gene lookup returns CDR1 SNHLY and CDR2 FYNNEI. The CDR3 reads CASSGYRGEGTGELFF. CDR3 nucleotides: TGTGCCAGCAGTGGCTACAGGGGGGAAGGAACCGGGGAGCTGTTTTTT.

This chain connects TRBV5-1 to TRBJ2-1, with 8 bases fitting TRBD2. The germline V gene encodes CDR1 SGHRS and CDR2 YFSETQ. The J segment lost 0 bases and the V segment lost 3 bases, leaving 2 bases of the junction unmatched. The CDR3 spans 15 residues. The CDR3 reads CASSSAGDSYNEQFF. The CDR3 nucleotides read TGCGCCAGCAGCTCAGCGGGAGACTCCTACAATGAGCAGTTCTTC.

The V and J genes are TRBV16 and TRBJ2-1; a weak D match, TRBD1 (5 bases). CDR3 length: 14 amino acids. V was pared by 1 base and J by 6 bases, with 10 bases between. From germline, CDR1 is KGHSY and CDR2 FQNENV. The CDR3 protein is CASSQFDSLNEQFF. In DNA, the CDR3 is TGTGCCAGCAGCCAATTCGACAGCCTCAATGAGCAGTTCTTC. Complete variable domain (other parts from reference TRBV16 and TRBJ2-1): GEEVAQTPKHLVRGEGQKAKLYCAPIKGHSYVFWYQQVLKNEFKFLISFQNENVFDETGMPKERFSAKCLPNSPCSLEIQATKLEDSAVYFCASSQFDSLNEQFFGPGTRLTVL.

This chain uses TRBV7-2 with TRBJ2-7; TRBD1 is a possible D gene (6 bases). V lost 6 bases and J 0 bases, leaving 18 bases between the germline ends. Per the germline V gene, CDR1 is SGHTA and CDR2 is FQGNSA. The CDR3 contains 16 residues. The CDR3 loop reads CASRTYRVPSSYEQYF. The CDR3 nucleotides read TGTGCCAGCAGAACCTACAGGGTTCCGAGCTCCTACGAGCAGTACTTC.

The chain joins TRBV10-3 to TRBJ1-5, with D maybe TRBD1 (5 bases). The CDR3 runs 15 residues. Trimming removed 11 bases from V and 9 bases from J, with 26 bases in between. Germline V gene data show CDR1 as ENHRY and CDR2 as SYGVKD. The CDR3 region is CAASGGVGRGWPQHF. The DNA of the CDR3 is TGTGCCGCCAGTGGCGGGGTGGGGCGGGGGTGGCCCCAGCATTTT.

For the CDR3, the DNA is TGTGCCAGCAGTGAAGCACCGACAGGGAGAGGTTCACCCCTCCACTTT. Translating gives CASSEAPTGRGSPLHF. The genes are TRBV6-1 and TRBJ1-6; 7 bases map to TRBD1. The CDR3 extends over 16 amino acids. The germline CDR1 and CDR2 sequences are MNHNS and SASEGT. V shed 0 bases, J shed 9 bases, and the junction held 8 bases outside the gene matches.

The CDR3 region is CASSKGPPGQGVGNTIYF. The CDR3 DNA sequence: TGTGCCAGCAGCAAAGGCCCCCCGGGACAGGGTGTTGGAAACACCATATATTTT. The rearrangement joins TRBV7-2 to TRBJ1-3; 9 bases match TRBD1. The germline V gene has CDR1 SGHTA and CDR2 FQGNSA. Trimming took 5 bases from V and 3 from J; bases not matched to a gene: 14. The CDR3 is 18 amino acids.

V and J are TRBV19 and TRBJ2-3, with 14 bases aligning to TRBD2. This CDR3 comprises 14 residues. Looked up from germline, CDR1 is LNHDA and CDR2 is SQIVND (reference sequence). The V segment lost 10 bases and the J segment 4 bases; nucleotides outside the gene matches: 4. The CDR3 loop is CATQGLAGADTQYF. The CDR3 DNA follows: TGTGCCACCCAGGGACTAGCGGGAGCAGATACGCAGTATTTT.

The chain couples TRBV29-1 to TRBJ1-2; 8 nucleotides align to TRBD1. V dropped 3 bases and J dropped 5; count of bases not matched to a gene: 14. Germline-derived CDR1 and CDR2 are SQVTM and ANQGSEA. CDR3 length equals 16 residues. The CDR3 DNA reads as TGCAGCGTTGATGGGGGCGACAGGGGCGAACTTTATGGCTACACCTTC. Its translation: CSVDGGDRGELYGYTF.

The genes are TRBV6-5 and TRBJ1-2; D unresolved. This CDR3 spans 13 amino acids. The V end lost 6 bases, the J end lost 8 bases, and 16 bases lay between the germline ends. The germline V gene has CDR1 MNHEY and CDR2 SVGAGI. CDR3 in amino acids: CASRPLFLRGYTF. The CDR3 DNA follows: TGTGCCAGCAGACCGCTATTTTTGAGGGGCTACACCTTC.

The chain has TRBV30 and TRBJ1-6, with 7 bases fitting TRBD1. The CDR3 spans 16 residues. CDR1 is GTSNPN, CDR2 SVGIG, per germline (reference sequence). V gave up 2 bases and J gave up 9 bases; unmatched junction bases: 13. This CDR3 reads CAWSNNRDRVGSPLHF. CDR3 nucleotides: TGTGCCTGGAGTAATAATCGAGACAGGGTCGGTTCACCCCTCCACTTT.

The chain couples TRBV5-1 to TRBJ2-2, with TRBD2 matching 7 bases. With V trimmed by 2 bases and J by 9 bases, 10 bases remained unmatched. The length of the CDR3 is 15 residues. Germline V gives CDR1 SGHRS, CDR2 YFSETQ. The CDR3 region is CASSFDSGARWELFF. The CDR3 DNA is TGCGCCAGCAGCTTCGACAGCGGGGCTCGCTGGGAGCTGTTTTTT. The whole variable domain, remainder taken from reference TRBV5-1 and TRBJ2-2, is KAGVTQTPRYLIKTRGQQVTLSCSPISGHRSVSWYQQTPGQGLQFLFEYFSETQRNKGNFPGRFSGRQFSNSRSEMNVSTLELGDSALYLCASSFDSGARWELFFGEGSRLTVL.

As DNA, the CDR3 is TGCGCCAGCAGTTCCTCCGGGACAGCTAATGAAAAACTGTTTTTT. Protein: CASSSSGTANEKLFF. This rearrangement joins TRBV5-1 to TRBJ1-4; 7 nucleotides line up with TRBD1. V was pared by 5 bases and J by 3 bases, with 7 bases of the junction left unmatched. The CDR3 has 15 amino acids. The germline V gene encodes CDR1 SGHRS and CDR2 YFSETQ.

The J gene is TRBJ1-4, the V gene TRBV6-1; TRBD1 might be the D (6 bases). The germline V gene encodes CDR1 MNHNS and CDR2 SASEGT. CDR3 length equals 11 residues. V lost 10 bases to trimming and J lost 12 bases, with 15 bases between them. The chain's CDR3 is CATKGGIELFF. As DNA, the CDR3 is TGTGCCACTAAGGGGGGGATCGAACTGTTTTTT.

The chain employs TRBV9 and TRBJ2-3; unclear D gene. This CDR3 is built from 14 residues. Germline V CDR1 and CDR2: SGDLS, YYNGEE. Trimming removed 0 bases at V and 4 bases at J, with 9 bases between. CDR3 sequence: CASSVGGEADTQYF. DNA for the CDR3: TGTGCCAGCAGCGTAGGAGGTGAAGCAGATACGCAGTATTTT.

This chain connects TRBV30 to TRBJ1-3, with D unresolved. The CDR3 length is 16 residues. Germline V gene lookup returns CDR1 GTSNPN and CDR2 SVGIG (reference sequence). The V end was cut by 2 bases, the J end by 2 bases, with 16 bases between. The CDR3 DNA follows: TGTGCCTGGAGTACTCGACTAGGGAGTACTGGAAACACCATATATTTT. This sequence encodes CAWSTRLGSTGNTIYF.

The rearrangement uses TRBV29-1 and TRBJ1-3; no firm D call. Trimming pared 0 bases from V and 0 bases from J, leaving 9 bases between. The CDR3 length is 15 residues. CDR1 and CDR2 (germline): SQVTM, ANQGSEA. The CDR3 protein is CSVEEGGPSGNTIYF. As DNA, the CDR3 is TGCAGCGTTGAAGAGGGAGGGCCCTCTGGAAACACCATATATTTT. Using reference TRBV29-1 and TRBJ1-3 for the parts outside the CDR3, the full variable domain is SAVISQKPSRDICQRGTSLTIQCQVDSQVTMMFWYRQQPGQSLTLIATANQGSEATYESGFVIDKFPISRPNLTFSTLTVSNMSPEDSSIYLCSVEEGGPSGNTIYFGEGSWLTVV.

The J gene is TRBJ2-1, the V gene TRBV4-1, with D perhaps matching TRBD2 (6 bases). The CDR3 has 14 residues. Trimming stripped 3 bases from V and 8 bases from J, with 14 bases between. Germline V gives CDR1 MGHRA, CDR2 YSYEKL. The CDR3 region is CASSHSGGSDEQFF. The CDR3 DNA follows: TGCGCCAGCAGCCATTCCGGGGGTTCGGATGAGCAGTTCTTC.

V gene TRBV30 combines with J gene TRBJ1-6; D perhaps matches TRBD1 (6 bases). Germline assignment: CDR1 GTSNPN and CDR2 SVGIG (reference sequence). The V end was cut by 5 bases, the J end by 11 bases, with 19 bases between. CDR3 length: 14 amino acids. The CDR3 here is CAWSAGAWMTPLHF. As DNA, the CDR3 is TGTGCCTGGTCCGCGGGGGCCTGGATGACACCCCTCCACTTT.

The V and J genes are TRBV4-3 and TRBJ2-4; 10 nucleotides agree with TRBD2. This CDR3 spans 19 amino acids. CDR1 is LGHNA, CDR2 YSLEER, per germline. Trimming took 0 bases from V and 0 from J; bases not matched to a gene: 8. CDR3 in amino acids: CASSQDFGLAGVAKNIQYF. The CDR3, as DNA: TGCGCCAGCAGCCAAGATTTCGGCCTAGCGGGGGTAGCCAAAAACATTCAGTACTTC.

The rearrangement links TRBV5-1 to TRBJ1-4, with 9 bases identical to TRBD1. CDR1 is SGHRS and CDR2 is YFSETQ in the germline V gene. V dropped 4 bases and J dropped 2; count of bases not matched to a gene: 6. The CDR3 extends over 16 amino acids. CDR3 loop: CASSHGQGSTNEKLFF. Written as DNA, the CDR3 is TGCGCCAGCAGCCACGGACAGGGGTCGACTAATGAAAAACTGTTTTTT. Together with reference TRBV5-1 and TRBJ1-4, the CDR3 gives the full variable domain: KAGVTQTPRYLIKTRGQQVTLSCSPISGHRSVSWYQQTPGQGLQFLFEYFSETQRNKGNFPGRFSGRQFSNSRSEMNVSTLELGDSALYLCASSHGQGSTNEKLFFGSGTQLSVL.

The rearrangement joins TRBV19 to TRBJ1-2, with 7 bases that match TRBD1. The CDR3 sequence is 11 residues long. Looked up from germline, CDR1 is LNHDA and CDR2 is SQIVND (reference sequence). V gave up 10 bases and J gave up 8 bases; unmatched junction bases: 7. DNA of the CDR3: TGTGCCATCACGCCGGGACAGGGCTACACCTTC. Its protein is CAITPGQGYTF.

The chain uses TRBV7-6 and TRBJ2-1, with D possibly TRBD2 on 6 matching bases. The CDR3 contains 15 residues. CDR1 SGHVS and CDR2 FNYEAQ come from the germline V gene. Trimming left V 0 bases short and J 4 bases short, with 10 bases between. The CDR3 nucleotides are TGTGCCAGCAGCTTAGCGGGGGGACTGTACAATGAGCAGTTCTTC. Its protein is CASSLAGGLYNEQFF.

This rearrangement joins TRBV5-1 to TRBJ2-5; D gene ambiguous. The DNA end favors TRBJ2-7, so the J call may be wrong. Germline loops: CDR1 SGHRS, CDR2 YFSETQ. CDR3 length: 16 residues. This chain's CDR3 is CASSLGVSSDLYEQYF. The CDR3 nucleotides are TGCGCCAGCAGCTTGGGCGTTAGCTCTGATCTCTACGAGCAGTACTTC.

CDR3 in DNA: TGTGCGGGGGGACAGCGGTATGGCTACACCTTC. It codes for CAGGQRYGYTF. The genes are TRBV28 and TRBJ1-2; 7 nucleotides match TRBD1. This CDR3 has 11 residues. Per germline, CDR1 MDHEN and CDR2 SYDVKM.

CDR3: CASSLRVAGGSQPQHF. CDR3 bases: TGTGCCAGCAGCTTAAGGGTGGCAGGGGGCTCTCAGCCCCAGCATTTT. J is TRBJ1-5 and V is TRBV7-2, with 8 bases fitting TRBD1. This CDR3 spans 16 amino acids. V gave up 2 bases and J gave up 6 bases; unmatched junction bases: 9. CDR1 and CDR2 from the germline V gene are SGHTA and FQGNSA.